This T cell receptor beta chain was obtained from a study of CD8 T cells in ankylosing spondylitis. Germline V gene lookup returns CDR1 KGHSH and CDR2 LQKENI. There are 14 residues in the CDR3. V lost 2 bases and J lost 2, with 10 bases in between. TCRdb independently ran MiXCR on the 5' RACE reads; one entry per CDR3 protein. The sample records 250,000 to 400,000 distinct CDR3 sequences, under 14% being singletons. The sequenced material came from blood, either unsorted or a sorted T cell fraction (not recorded which). The V and J genes are TRBV18 and TRBJ2-7; a possible D gene is TRBD1 (6 bases). This receptor was identified in a female donor with ankylosing spondylitis or in good health (not recorded which). CDR3 residues: CASSPGQNPYEQYF. The CDR3 DNA is TGTGCCAGCTCACCAGGACAGAACCCCTACGAGCAGTACTTC. The complete variable domain, with remaining parts taken from reference TRBV18 and TRBJ2-7, reads NAGVMQNPRHLVRRRGQEARLRCSPMKGHSHVYWYRQLPEEGLKFMVYLQKENIIDESGMPKERFSAEFPKEGPSILRIQQVVRGDSAAYFCASSPGQNPYEQYFGPGTRLTVT.